This T cell receptor beta chain was identified in a study of cytomegalovirus exposure and HLA in healthy donors. Donors in the study were healthy people who gave bone marrow. V lost 4 bases to trimming and J lost 0 bases; unmatched junction nucleotides: 10. The CDR3 length is 18 residues. CDR1 and CDR2 from the germline V gene are SGHKS and YYEKEE (reference sequence). A multiplex PCR was run with 60 Vbeta primers and 13 Jbeta primers. Profiled with immunoSEQ multiplex PCR; TCRdb holds only in-frame clones, not every one. Among a few hundred thousand clones listed, around 88% were seen once. Sequenced sample: PBMCs. The chain carries TRBV5-5 and TRBJ2-6; TRBD1 matches 7 bases. The sequence was obtained from a woman between 18 and 29 years old in good health and CMV-seronegative. The CDR3 sequence: CASSPRQGFVSGANVLTF. The DNA for the CDR3 is TGTGCCAGCAGCCCAAGACAGGGCTTCGTCTCTGGGGCCAACGTCCTGACTTTC.